Presented here are 18 T cell receptor beta chains from one specimen sequenced in a study of regulatory dendritic cells for organ transplantation. The method was immunoSEQ multiplex PCR; TCRdb's version includes in-frame clones alone and lacks a portion of them. The sample gives about 12,000 clones, 74% of which show up once; 0.6% to 0.7% is in the top ten. Allogeneic regulatory or mature dendritic cells were co-cultured for less than six days with CFSE-labeled sorted T cells at 1:10. For these receptors, no antigen is known. Input material: naive CD4+ T cells from blood cultured with regulatory dendritic cells. The subset: CD45RA+ naive T cells. The origin of the receptors is a human donor in good health.

This clone was recorded only once. Written as DNA, the CDR3 is TGCGCCAGCAGCTTGGCGGCAGGGGGCAACACTGAAGCTTTCTTT. Protein sequence: CASSLAAGGNTEAFF. The chain uses TRBV5-1 and TRBJ1-1; 8 nucleotides align to TRBD1. The CDR3 length is 15 residues. CDR1 is SGHRS and CDR2 is YFSETQ in the germline V gene. Trimming removed 0 bases from V and 2 bases from J; junction bases left unmatched: 3.

V gene TRBV5-1 combines with J gene TRBJ2-1; 10 nucleotides line up with TRBD1. With 0 bases clipped from V and 7 bases from J, the junction kept 4 bases outside the gene matches. Germline V gene data show CDR1 as SGHRS and CDR2 as YFSETQ. The CDR3 loop spans 15 amino acids. CDR3 coding DNA: TGCGCCAGCAGCTTGGAGACAGGGGGCATAAATGAGCAGTTCTTC. The encoded protein is CASSLETGGINEQFF.

This clone was counted once. The chain links TRBV2 to TRBJ1-1, with 8 bases aligning to TRBD1. Germline CDR1 and CDR2: SNHLY and FYNNEI. This CDR3 region has 14 residues. Trimming cost V 5 bases and J 1 base; bases outside gene matches: 3. CDR3 region: CASSRGQANTEAFF. The CDR3 DNA follows: TGTGCCAGCAGTAGGGGACAGGCGAACACTGAAGCTTTCTTT. The whole variable domain, remainder taken from reference TRBV2 and TRBJ1-1, is EPEVTQTPSHQVTQMGQEVILRCVPISNHLYFYWYRQILGQKVEFLVSFYNNEISEKSEIFDDQFSVERPDGSNFTLKIRSTKLEDSAMYFCASSRGQANTEAFFGQGTRLTVV.

The chain has TRBV6-6 and TRBJ1-2, with D possibly TRBD1 on 6 matching bases. The CDR3 has 13 residues. Trimming took off 7 bases at V and 2 bases at J, with 11 bases between the two ends. Germline V CDR1 and CDR2: MNHNY, SVGAGI (reference sequence). The CDR3 sequence: CASNLGQNYGYTF. The CDR3 region has the DNA TGTGCCAGCAACCTCGGACAGAACTATGGCTACACCTTC.

The rearrangement uses TRBV5-1 and TRBJ2-7, with D tentatively TRBD1 (6 bases). Germline V gene sequence: CDR1 SGHRS, CDR2 YFSETQ. The CDR3 has 13 amino acids. V was clipped by 2 bases and J by 0 bases, with 6 bases between them. The chain's CDR3 is CASSLQGSYEQYF. The CDR3 DNA follows: TGCGCCAGCAGCTTACAGGGCTCCTACGAGCAGTACTTC.

The rearrangement links TRBV4-1 to TRBJ2-7, with TRBD2 matching over 9 bases. CDR1 and CDR2 (germline): MGHRA, YSYEKL. The CDR3 extends over 17 amino acids. After removal of 0 bases from V and 0 bases from J, the junction contained 6 bases not matched to a gene. The CDR3 loop reads CASSQEGLAHISYEQYF. For the CDR3, the DNA is TGCGCCAGCAGCCAAGAAGGACTAGCGCATATCTCCTACGAGCAGTACTTC.

The rearrangement uses TRBV6-5 and TRBJ1-3, with D perhaps TRBD1 (5 bases). The CDR3 covers 15 residues. Per germline, CDR1 MNHEY and CDR2 SVGAGI. Trimming cost V 6 bases and J 2 bases, with 14 bases left between them. DNA of the CDR3: TGTGCCAGCAGCCCCCCAGCCAGGGCTGGAAACACCATATATTTT. It encodes CASSPPARAGNTIYF.

The chain is built from TRBV29-1 and TRBJ1-1; possibly TRBD1 for D (6 bases). CDR3 length equals 13 residues. The V gene's germline CDR1 is SQVTM and CDR2 ANQGSEA. V dropped 7 bases and J dropped 4 bases, with 16 bases sitting between them. Here the CDR3 DNA reads TGCAGCGCTACTATAGGCAGGGGCACTGAAGCTTTCTTT. Its translation: CSATIGRGTEAFF.

The chain links TRBV5-4 to TRBJ2-4; D is perhaps TRBD2 (5 bases). CDR3 length equals 15 residues. CDR1 SGHNT and CDR2 YYREEE come from the germline V gene (reference sequence). With 1 base removed from V and 0 bases from J, the gap between germline ends came to 8 bases. CDR3 amino acids: CASSLSGLAKNIQYF. CDR3 coding DNA: TGTGCCAGCAGCTTGAGCGGACTAGCCAAAAACATTCAGTACTTC.

The chain has TRBV25-1 and TRBJ1-1; D remains unclear. Germline loops: CDR1 MGHDK, CDR2 SYGVNS. Trimming stripped 1 base from V and 0 bases from J, with 9 bases between. This CDR3 is built from 15 residues. CDR3 loop: CASSESYGMNTEAFF. CDR3 sequence (DNA): TGTGCCAGCAGTGAATCTTATGGCATGAACACTGAAGCTTTCTTT. The full variable domain, in which reference TRBV25-1 and TRBJ1-1 provide the parts outside the CDR3, is EADIYQTPRYLVIGTGKKITLECSQTMGHDKMYWYQQDPGMELHLIHYSYGVNSTEKGDLSSESTVSRIRTEHFPLTLESARPSHTSQYLCASSESYGMNTEAFFGQGTRLTVV.

This clone is judged medium-sized. CDR3 in DNA: TGTGCCAGCTTGGTAGAGCGCTTAGGTAATTCACCCCTCCACTTT. It yields the protein CASLVERLGNSPLHF. The rearrangement uses TRBV2 and TRBJ1-6; D unresolved. V dropped 8 bases and J dropped 6 bases, with 17 bases sitting between them. This CDR3 comprises 15 residues. CDR1 is SNHLY, CDR2 FYNNEI, per germline.

This CDR3 is CAGTPRGGASYEQYF. CDR3 in DNA: TGTGCCGGTACGCCGCGCGGGGGGGCCTCCTACGAGCAGTACTTC. The V and J genes are TRBV2 and TRBJ2-7; 9 positions agree with TRBD2. V dropped 11 bases and J dropped 0; count of bases not matched to a gene: 11. Germline values: CDR1 SNHLY, CDR2 FYNNEI. This CDR3 has 15 residues.

This clone has more than one count but fewer than ten. The chain uses TRBV5-1 and TRBJ1-4; weak D call: TRBD1 (6 bases). Germline V gene data show CDR1 as SGHRS and CDR2 as YFSETQ. The CDR3 loop spans 16 amino acids. V gave up 4 bases and J gave up 3 bases, with 16 bases separating them. CDR3 residues: CASSPQGFGANEKLFF. The CDR3 DNA is TGCGCCAGCAGCCCCCAGGGGTTTGGGGCTAATGAAAAACTGTTTTTT.

This chain joins TRBV5-6 and TRBJ2-7, with 9 nucleotides matching TRBD2. Germline V CDR1 and CDR2: SGHDT, YYEEEE. This CDR3 region has 14 residues. J was trimmed by 7 bases and V by 4 bases; bases with no gene match: 9. The DNA of the CDR3 is TGTGCCAGCAGCGCCCCAGCGGGGGGTGGGGAGCAGTACTTC. Amino acid sequence: CASSAPAGGGEQYF.

The rearrangement links TRBV12-5 to TRBJ1-1; D unresolved. Trimming removed 8 bases at V and 0 bases at J, with 10 bases between. Germline loops: CDR1 LGHNT, CDR2 FRNRAP. The CDR3 loop spans 13 amino acids. DNA of the CDR3: TGTGCTAGTAAGAGGGCACTGAACACTGAAGCTTTCTTT. It encodes CASKRALNTEAFF.

This chain joins TRBV7-2 and TRBJ1-4, with TRBD1 matching over 8 bases. Trimming at V came to 3 bases and at J to 5 bases, leaving 5 bases not matched to a gene. The length of the CDR3 is 15 residues. The germline gives CDR1 SGHTA, CDR2 FQGNSA. The CDR3 spells CASSLMGTGNEKLFF. The DNA of the CDR3 is TGTGCCAGCAGCTTGATGGGGACAGGAAATGAAAAACTGTTTTTT.

This clone was found a few times. This chain connects TRBV7-2 to TRBJ2-7, with 7 bases fitting TRBD2. V shed 5 bases, J shed 2 bases, and the junction held 12 bases outside the gene matches. The CDR3 contains 16 residues. Germline V gene data show CDR1 as SGHTA and CDR2 as FQGNSA. CDR3 sequence: CASSPDATSVPYEQYF. The CDR3 region has the DNA TGTGCCAGCAGCCCGGATGCCACTAGCGTCCCCTACGAGCAGTACTTC.

V gene TRBV2 combines with J gene TRBJ2-2; 13 bases fit TRBD2. The germline V gene encodes CDR1 SNHLY and CDR2 FYNNEI. This CDR3 region has 14 residues. The J segment lost 7 bases and the V segment lost 6 bases, leaving 2 bases of the junction unmatched. The CDR3: CASRTSGGIGELFF. DNA for the CDR3: TGTGCCAGCAGGACTAGCGGGGGGATCGGGGAGCTGTTTTTT. The full variable domain, its missing parts supplied by reference TRBV2 and TRBJ2-2, is EPEVTQTPSHQVTQMGQEVILRCVPISNHLYFYWYRQILGQKVEFLVSFYNNEISEKSEIFDDQFSVERPDGSNFTLKIRSTKLEDSAMYFCASRTSGGIGELFFGEGSRLTVL.